Shown below are 21 T cell receptor beta chains from a single sample sequenced in a study of blood T cell repertoires in COVID-19. Libraries were prepared by immunoSEQ multiplex PCR; TCRdb keeps only in-frame clonotypes and omits some of them. The sample has 150,000 to 200,000 clones, around 83% seen once. Sequencing used peripheral blood. All receptors come from a woman in her seventies with COVID-19, enrolled during active disease.

The rearrangement links TRBV10-1 to TRBJ2-1; 16 bases agree with TRBD2. Germline CDR1 is WNHNN and CDR2 is SYGVQD (reference sequence). V gave up 4 bases and J gave up 7 bases; unmatched junction bases: 7. The CDR3 runs to 17 residues. The CDR3 region is CASSGGLAGGSWNEQFF. In DNA form, the CDR3 reads TGCGCCAGCAGTGGGGGACTAGCGGGAGGGTCGTGGAATGAGCAGTTCTTC.

The chain combines TRBV30 with TRBJ2-4; TRBD2 matches at 7 bases. The CDR3 has 16 amino acids. Germline V lookup: CDR1 GTSNPN, CDR2 SVGIG (reference sequence). V trimming: 0 bases; J trimming: 9 bases; junction bases outside the gene matches: 14. CDR3 sequence reads: CAWSVAGTVWEGIQYF. The CDR3 bases are TGTGCCTGGAGTGTAGCGGGTACCGTTTGGGAGGGCATTCAGTACTTC.

The chain has TRBV7-7 and TRBJ1-5, with TRBD1 matching over 7 bases. CDR3 length: 15 amino acids. The junction had 3 bases not matched to a gene; V was cut back by 0 bases and J by 4 bases. Per germline, CDR1 SSHAT and CDR2 FNYEAQ (reference sequence). The CDR3 region has the DNA TGTGCCAGCAGCTTAGCGAGGGGGCGGAATCAGCCCCAGCATTTT. Encoded protein: CASSLARGRNQPQHF.

The CDR3 is CASSERLADLTGELFF. The CDR3 DNA reads as TGTGCCAGCTCAGAGAGACTAGCGGACCTCACCGGGGAGCTGTTTTTT. The chain combines TRBV18 with TRBJ2-2, with 9 bases identical to TRBD2. V shed 5 bases, J shed 4 bases, and the junction held 8 bases outside the gene matches. The CDR3 totals 16 residues. Germline V gene data show CDR1 as KGHSH and CDR2 as LQKENI. Together with reference TRBV18 and TRBJ2-2, the CDR3 gives the full variable domain: NAGVMQNPRHLVRRRGQEARLRCSPMKGHSHVYWYRQLPEEGLKFMVYLQKENIIDESGMPKERFSAEFPKEGPSILRIQQVVRGDSAAYFCASSERLADLTGELFFGEGSRLTVL.

The V call is TRBV28, the J call TRBJ2-5; perhaps TRBD2 as D (6 bases). CDR1 is MDHEN, CDR2 SYDVKM, per germline. CDR3 length: 17 residues. V was clipped by 5 bases and J by 1 base, with 20 bases between them. CDR3 sequence reads: CASSPPGGPLFQETQYF. CDR3 nucleotide sequence: TGTGCCAGCAGTCCACCCGGGGGTCCCTTATTCCAAGAGACCCAGTACTTC.

The rearrangement links TRBV5-1 to TRBJ2-2, with no clear D. The V gene lost 0 bases and the J gene lost 5 bases, with 11 bases spanning the gap. CDR3 size: 15 residues. Per germline, CDR1 SGHRS and CDR2 YFSETQ. The CDR3 here is CASSLAASLTGELFF. DNA of the CDR3: TGCGCCAGCAGCTTGGCGGCTAGTCTTACCGGGGAGCTGTTTTTT.

The chain joins TRBV18 to TRBJ1-2, with 7 bases matching TRBD1. CDR1 and CDR2 from the germline V gene are KGHSH and LQKENI. With 4 bases clipped from V and 0 bases from J, the junction kept 5 bases outside the gene matches. The CDR3 is 15 amino acids. For the CDR3, the DNA is TGTGCCAGCTCACAGGGGGCTGGGGCTAACTATGGCTACACCTTC. Its protein is CASSQGAGANYGYTF.

The chain is built from TRBV27 and TRBJ2-1; D gene unclear. CDR3 length: 15 residues. The germline gives CDR1 MNHEY, CDR2 SMNVEV (reference sequence). Deletions cut 7 bases from V and 5 bases from J, with 18 bases between. This chain's CDR3 is CASKKALSIDNEQFF. CDR3 sequence (DNA): TGTGCCAGCAAAAAAGCCTTATCGATTGACAATGAGCAGTTCTTC.

V is TRBV5-8 and J is TRBJ2-7; 9 nucleotides agree with TRBD1. The CDR3 runs to 17 residues. The germline V gene encodes CDR1 SGHTS and CDR2 YDEGEE. Unmatched junction bases numbered 10, after V lost 1 base and J lost 2 bases. The CDR3 DNA follows: TGTGCCAGCAGCTTGTCAGCGGGGACAGGGTTTGCCTACGAGCAGTACTTC. This sequence encodes CASSLSAGTGFAYEQYF.

V gene TRBV6-6 combines with J gene TRBJ1-3; no reliable D call. The germline CDR1 and CDR2 sequences are MNHNY and SVGAGI (reference sequence). The CDR3 contains 15 residues. V was clipped by 2 bases and J by 7 bases, with 15 bases between them. CDR3 loop: CASSYGRVRGNTIYF. DNA for the CDR3: TGTGCCAGCAGTTACGGGAGGGTCCGAGGGAACACCATATATTTT.

Only a few counts were recorded for this clone. The CDR3 reads CASSAYTYTGELFF. The CDR3 DNA reads TGTGCCAGCAGCGCTTACACCTACACCGGGGAGCTGTTTTTT. The chain has TRBV9 and TRBJ2-2; D not certain. The germline V and J ends were trimmed by 3 bases and 3 bases, with 9 bases remaining between them. CDR3 size: 14 residues. From germline, CDR1 is SGDLS and CDR2 YYNGEE.

This chain links TRBV4-3 with TRBJ2-1; tentative D call: TRBD1 (6 bases). This CDR3 is 13 amino acids long. V dropped 4 bases and J dropped 5 bases, with 9 bases sitting between them. The germline gives CDR1 LGHNA, CDR2 YSLEER. CDR3 sequence reads: CASSRDNDNEQFF. The CDR3 nucleotides read TGCGCCAGCAGCCGGGACAACGACAATGAGCAGTTCTTC.

The genes are TRBV29-1 and TRBJ2-7, with D perhaps TRBD2 (5 bases). Trimming took 4 bases from V and 0 from J, leaving 13 bases between them. CDR1 is SQVTM, CDR2 ANQGSEA, per germline. CDR3 length: 14 residues. The chain's CDR3 is CSVGLGLSSYEQYF. CDR3 DNA sequence: TGCAGCGTTGGGCTCGGACTGAGCTCCTACGAGCAGTACTTC.

The gene calls are TRBV7-9 and TRBJ2-2, with TRBD2 as a possible D gene (6 bases). Germline loops: CDR1 SEHNR, CDR2 FQNEAQ (reference sequence). Between the trimmed V and J ends, which lost 0 bases and 9 bases, there was a span of 11 bases. The length of the CDR3 is 14 residues. CDR3 nucleotide sequence: TGTGCCAGCAGCTTAGCCTCGGAGGGACGGGAGCTGTTTTTT. It translates to CASSLASEGRELFF.

V usage is TRBV5-1 and J usage is TRBJ1-5; a possible D gene is TRBD1 (6 bases). The CDR3 runs 14 residues. The germline V and J ends were trimmed by 2 bases and 4 bases, with 10 bases remaining between them. Germline V gene sequence: CDR1 SGHRS, CDR2 YFSETQ. The CDR3 region is CASSLDRTNQPQHF. CDR3 sequence (DNA): TGCGCCAGCAGCTTAGACAGGACTAATCAGCCCCAGCATTTT.

The V gene is TRBV28, the J gene TRBJ2-7; no firm D call. Trimming shortened V by 0 bases and J by 1 base, and 16 bases separated the two germline ends. The CDR3 has 17 residues. Germline V gene lookup returns CDR1 MDHEN and CDR2 SYDVKM. The CDR3: CASSLCFELFDSYEQYF. The CDR3 DNA reads TGTGCCAGCAGTTTATGCTTTGAGCTATTCGATTCCTACGAGCAGTACTTC.

The chain joins TRBV19 to TRBJ2-1, with D hard to call. The CDR3 is made up of 14 amino acids. V shed 2 bases and J shed 12 bases, with 17 bases lying between them. CDR1 is LNHDA, CDR2 SQIVND, per germline (reference sequence). The CDR3 coding sequence is TGTGCCAGTAGTATAAATCTCGGCCCCGGGTGGCAGTTCTTC. It encodes CASSINLGPGWQFF.

As to this clone: In the same sample, other DNA sequences code for this CDR3. V usage is TRBV9 and J usage is TRBJ2-3, with no clear D. Germline V gene lookup returns CDR1 SGDLS and CDR2 YYNGEE. This CDR3 is 14 amino acids long. The V and J ends lost 2 bases and 0 bases respectively, with 7 bases between them. CDR3 region: CASSVGPSTDTQYF. In nucleotides, the CDR3 is TGTGCCAGCAGCGTTGGGCCTAGCACAGATACGCAGTATTTT.

The CDR3 nucleotides read TGCGCCAGCAGCGCCGGGACGGGGGGGAATACGCAGTATTTT. Protein: CASSAGTGGNTQYF. The chain carries TRBV5-1 and TRBJ2-3; TRBD2 aligns across 8 bases. CDR3 length: 14 residues. Germline CDR1 reads SGHRS; CDR2 reads YFSETQ. V trimming: 4 bases; J trimming: 7 bases; junction bases outside the gene matches: 8.

This chain joins TRBV4-1 and TRBJ1-4, with TRBD1 matching over 8 bases. From germline, CDR1 is MGHRA and CDR2 YSYEKL. The CDR3 extends over 14 amino acids. J was trimmed by 5 bases and V by 1 base; bases with no gene match: 0. CDR3 loop: CASSQGQGNEKLFF. The DNA of the CDR3 is TGCGCCAGCAGCCAAGGACAGGGGAATGAAAAACTGTTTTTT.

The V and J genes are TRBV7-9 and TRBJ2-1, with 7 bases lining up with TRBD1. Germline V gene sequence: CDR1 SEHNR, CDR2 FQNEAQ (reference sequence). J lost 4 bases, V lost 4 bases, and 10 bases had no gene match. This CDR3 has 16 residues. CDR3 nucleotide sequence: TGTGCCAGCAGCTCTAATACCGGGACAGCATACAATGAGCAGTTCTTC. Its protein is CASSSNTGTAYNEQFF.